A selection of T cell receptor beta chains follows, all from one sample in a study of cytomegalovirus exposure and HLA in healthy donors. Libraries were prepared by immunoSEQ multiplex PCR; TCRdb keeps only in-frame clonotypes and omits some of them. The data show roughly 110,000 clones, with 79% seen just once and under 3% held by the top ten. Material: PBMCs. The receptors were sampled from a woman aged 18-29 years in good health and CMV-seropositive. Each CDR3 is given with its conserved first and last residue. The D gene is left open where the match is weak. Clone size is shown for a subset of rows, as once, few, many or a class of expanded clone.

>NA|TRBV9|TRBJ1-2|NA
TGTGCCAGCAGCCCTCGGGGCTATGGCTACACCTTC
CASSPRGYGYTF
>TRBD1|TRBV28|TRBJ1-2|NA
TGTGCCAGCAGTCTGGACAGGCTTGATGGCTACACCTTC
CASSLDRLDGYTF
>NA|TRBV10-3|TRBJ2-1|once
TGTGCCATCGGGGCAGCTCAATTCCTGGGATCCTACAATGAGCAGTTCTTC
CAIGAAQFLGSYNEQFF
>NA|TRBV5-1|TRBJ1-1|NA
TGCGCCAGCAGCCCGGAGGGTTCCGGCACTGAAGCTTTCTTT
CASSPEGSGTEAFF
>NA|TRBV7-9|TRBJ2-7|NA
TGTGCCAGCAGCTTAGCGCCGGCCGGACGGGGAGAGCAGTACTTC
CASSLAPAGRGEQYF
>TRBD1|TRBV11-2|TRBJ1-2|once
TGTGCCAGCAGCTTAGTAGGGACAGGGGCGGGTGGCTACACCTTC
CASSLVGTGAGGYTF
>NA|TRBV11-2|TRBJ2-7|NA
TGTGCCAGCAGCTTAGCGGGAGCCTCCTACGAGCAGTACTTC
CASSLAGASYEQYF
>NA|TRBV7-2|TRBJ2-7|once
TGTGCCAGCAGCTACAGCGGGTCCTCCTACGAGCAGTACTTC
CASSYSGSSYEQYF
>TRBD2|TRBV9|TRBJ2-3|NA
TGTGCCAGCAGCGTAGAAATGAGCGGGGGAAGCACAGATACGCAGTACTTT
CASSVEMSGGSTDTQYF
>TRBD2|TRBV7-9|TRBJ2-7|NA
TGTGCCAGCAGCAAAGGGGCTAGCGGAAAACGGTGGGAGCAGTACTTC
CASSKGASGKRWEQYF
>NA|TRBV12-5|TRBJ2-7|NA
TGTGCTAGTGGTTTGCACGACAGATTCTACGAGCAGTACTTC
CASGLHDRFYEQYF
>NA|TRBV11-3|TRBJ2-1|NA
TGTGCCAGCAGCCGACAGGGACCAGCGGGCAACAATGAGCAGTTCTTC
CASSRQGPAGNNEQFF
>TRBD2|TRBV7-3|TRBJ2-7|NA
TGTGCCAGCAGCTTGGCTAGCGGTCCCTACGAGCAGTACTTC
CASSLASGPYEQYF